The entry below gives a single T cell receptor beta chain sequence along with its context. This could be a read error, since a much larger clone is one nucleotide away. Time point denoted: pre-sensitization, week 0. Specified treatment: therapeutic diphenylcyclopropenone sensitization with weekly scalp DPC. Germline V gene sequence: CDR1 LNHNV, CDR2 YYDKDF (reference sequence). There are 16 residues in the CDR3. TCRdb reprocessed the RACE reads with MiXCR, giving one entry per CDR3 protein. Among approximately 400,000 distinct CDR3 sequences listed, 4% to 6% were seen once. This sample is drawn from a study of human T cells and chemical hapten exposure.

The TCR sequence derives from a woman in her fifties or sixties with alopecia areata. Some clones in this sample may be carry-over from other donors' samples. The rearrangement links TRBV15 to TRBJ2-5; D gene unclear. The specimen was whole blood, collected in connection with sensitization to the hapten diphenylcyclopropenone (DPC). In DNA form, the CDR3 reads TGTGCCATCAGCAGAGATTTCGGGTCCCCCCAAGAGACCCAGTACTTC. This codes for CAISRDFGSPQETQYF.